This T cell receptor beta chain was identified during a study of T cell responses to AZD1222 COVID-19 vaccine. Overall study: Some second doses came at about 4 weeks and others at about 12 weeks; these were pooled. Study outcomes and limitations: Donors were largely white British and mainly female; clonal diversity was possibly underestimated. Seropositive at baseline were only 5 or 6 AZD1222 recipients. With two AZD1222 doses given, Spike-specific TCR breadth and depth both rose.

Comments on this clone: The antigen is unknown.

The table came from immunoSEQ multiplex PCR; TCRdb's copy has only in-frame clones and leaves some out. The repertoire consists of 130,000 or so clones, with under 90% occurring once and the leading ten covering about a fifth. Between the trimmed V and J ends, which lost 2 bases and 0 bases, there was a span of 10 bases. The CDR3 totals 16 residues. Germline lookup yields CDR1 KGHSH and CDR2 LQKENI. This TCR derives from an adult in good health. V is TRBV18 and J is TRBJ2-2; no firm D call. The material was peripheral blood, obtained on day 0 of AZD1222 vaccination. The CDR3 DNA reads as TGTGCCAGCTCACCAAGGGTCGCGACGAACACCGGGGAGCTGTTTTTT. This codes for CASSPRVATNTGELFF.